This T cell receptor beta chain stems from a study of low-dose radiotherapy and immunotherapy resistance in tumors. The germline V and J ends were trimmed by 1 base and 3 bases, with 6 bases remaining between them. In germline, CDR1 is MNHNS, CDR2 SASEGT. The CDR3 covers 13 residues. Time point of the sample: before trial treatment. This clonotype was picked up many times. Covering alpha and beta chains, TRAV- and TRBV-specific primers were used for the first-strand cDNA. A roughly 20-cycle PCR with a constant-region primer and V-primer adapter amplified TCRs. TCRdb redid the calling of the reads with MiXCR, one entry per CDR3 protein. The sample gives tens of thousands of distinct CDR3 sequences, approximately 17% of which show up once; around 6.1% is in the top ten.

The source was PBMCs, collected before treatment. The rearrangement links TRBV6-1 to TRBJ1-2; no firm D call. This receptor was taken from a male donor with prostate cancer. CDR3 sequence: CASSEERYYGYTF. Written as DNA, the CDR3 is TGTGCCAGCAGTGAAGAACGGTACTATGGCTACACCTTC.